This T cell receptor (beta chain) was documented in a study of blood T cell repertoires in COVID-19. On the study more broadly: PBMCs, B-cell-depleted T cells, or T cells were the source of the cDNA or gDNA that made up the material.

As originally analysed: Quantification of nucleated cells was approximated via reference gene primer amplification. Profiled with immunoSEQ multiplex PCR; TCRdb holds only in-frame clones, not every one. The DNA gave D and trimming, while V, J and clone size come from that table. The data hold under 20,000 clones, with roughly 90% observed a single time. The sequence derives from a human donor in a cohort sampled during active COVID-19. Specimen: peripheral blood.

CDR3 region: CASSLRSSGKGETQYF. CDR3 coding DNA: TGCGCCAGCAGCTTGAGGTCTAGCGGGAAGGGAGAGACCCAGTACTTC. J is TRBJ2-5 and V is TRBV5-1; 9 bases agree with TRBD2. Per the germline V gene, CDR1 is SGHRS and CDR2 is YFSETQ. J was trimmed by 4 bases and V by 1 base; bases with no gene match: 8. This CDR3 spans 16 amino acids.